A selection of T cell receptor beta chains follows, all from one sample in a study of graft-versus-host responses after intestinal transplantation. Some clones are missing from TCRdb's copy, which holds only in-frame ones; the method was immunoSEQ multiplex PCR. The sample has about 120,000 clones, 90% seen once. Antigen specificity for these receptors is unknown. The sequencing here drew on unstimulated CD4+ T cells sorted from spleen or lymph node cells, taken before intestinal transplant. These receptors came from a human donor who received an intestinal transplant. Each CDR3 is given with its conserved first and last residue. A D gene is named only where the DNA matches it firmly. Where a row states a size, it is once, few, many or the class of an expanded clone; other rows omit it.

TRBV19	TRBD1	TRBJ2-2	-	CASSSQGASLTGELFF	TGTGCCAGTAGTAGCCAGGGGGCCTCCCTAACCGGGGAGCTGTTTTTT
TRBV18	TRBD1	TRBJ1-4	-	CASSRDRKGGAGEKLFF	TGTGCCAGCTCCCGGGACAGAAAAGGGGGAGCGGGCGAAAAACTGTTTTTT
TRBV6-1	-	TRBJ1-4	-	CASRRNEKLFF	TGTGCCAGCAGGCGGAATGAAAAACTGTTTTTT
TRBV19	TRBD1	TRBJ1-2	-	CASSRQGALKNYGYTF	TGTGCCAGTAGTAGACAGGGGGCCCTGAAAAACTATGGCTACACCTTC
TRBV4-1	TRBD2	TRBJ2-1	-	CASSAGLAVYNEQFF	TGCGCCAGCAGCGCCGGACTAGCGGTCTACAATGAGCAGTTCTTC
TRBV5-4	-	TRBJ2-7	-	CASSSAGSVYEQYF	TGTGCCAGCAGCTCAGCCGGGAGTGTTTACGAGCAGTACTTC
TRBV2	-	TRBJ1-1	-	CASSEDRVTEAFF	TGTGCCAGCAGTGAAGACAGGGTCACTGAAGCTTTCTTT
TRBV7-2	-	TRBJ2-3	-	CASSSSRSSTDTQYF	TGTGCCAGCAGCTCATCCAGGTCAAGCACAGATACGCAGTATTTT
TRBV18	-	TRBJ2-3	once	CASSLLIQGSTDTQYF	TGTGCCAGCTCACTCCTAATACAGGGAAGCACAGATACGCAGTATTTT
TRBV9	-	TRBJ2-5	-	CASSVRGRETQYF	TGTGCCAGCAGCGTCAGGGGGAGGGAGACCCAGTACTTC
TRBV2	TRBD1	TRBJ2-7	-	CASSLQGPSYEQYF	TGTGCCAGCAGTCTACAGGGGCCTTCCTACGAGCAGTACTTC
TRBV6-5	-	TRBJ2-5	-	CASSYGQTTAQYF	TGTGCCAGCAGTTACGGGCAGACCACGGCCCAGTACTTC
TRBV6-1	-	TRBJ1-1	-	CASSPRVGNTEAFF	TGTGCCAGCAGTCCCCGGGTCGGTAACACTGAAGCTTTCTTT
TRBV28	TRBD1	TRBJ2-7	-	CASSLRGQGFYF	TGTGCCAGCAGTCTGAGGGGACAGGGGTTTTACTTC
TRBV18	-	TRBJ1-3	-	CASSPGNPGYTIYF	TGTGCCAGCTCACCAGGGAACCCGGGGTACACCATATATTTT
TRBV29-1	-	TRBJ1-4	few	CSVRTATNEKLFF	TGCAGCGTTCGCACAGCAACTAATGAAAAACTGTTTTTT
TRBV18	-	TRBJ1-2	-	CASSLLDRTGYTF	TGTGCCAGCTCTCTCCTCGACAGAACTGGCTACACCTTC
TRBV2	TRBD2	TRBJ2-2	once	CASSGAGRDTGELFF	TGTGCCAGCAGTGGGGCAGGGAGGGACACCGGGGAGCTGTTTTTT
TRBV27	-	TRBJ2-7	-	CASSLYFGGTYEQYF	TGTGCCAGCAGTCTTTATTTTGGCGGGACCTACGAGCAGTACTTC
TRBV28	TRBD1	TRBJ2-7	-	CASSLIQGANEQYF	TGTGCCAGCAGTTTAATTCAGGGGGCTAACGAGCAGTACTTC
TRBV30	TRBD1	TRBJ1-6	-	CAGRTGNNSPLHF	TGTGCCGGCCGGACAGGGAATAATTCACCCCTCCACTTT
TRBV7-9	-	TRBJ1-1	-	CASTSNTEAFF	TGTGCCAGCACGTCTAACACTGAAGCTTTCTTT
TRBV4-3	-	TRBJ2-1	-	CASSQDPRGVGNEQFF	TGCGCCAGCAGCCAAGATCCCAGGGGTGTGGGCAATGAGCAGTTCTTC
TRBV21-1	-	TRBJ1-4	-	CASSKKQLINEKLFF	TGTGCCAGCAGCAAAAAACAGTTAATTAATGAAAAACTGTTTTTT
TRBV6-1	-	TRBJ2-7	-	CASRPIARFSYEQYF	TGTGCCAGCAGGCCAATTGCGAGGTTTTCCTACGAGCAGTACTTC
TRBV28	-	TRBJ2-1	-	CASSLWNSGNEQFF	TGTGCCAGCAGTTTATGGAATAGCGGTAATGAGCAGTTCTTC
TRBV7-6	-	TRBJ2-1	-	CASSGSGLGTQFF	TGTGCCAGCAGCGGGTCCGGACTTGGAACGCAGTTCTTC
TRBV6-5	-	TRBJ1-2	-	CASRRTEDGYTF	TGTGCCAGCAGGAGGACAGAGGATGGCTACACCTTC
TRBV10-2	TRBD1	TRBJ1-1	-	CASNDRADTEAFF	TGCGCCAGCAATGACAGGGCTGACACTGAAGCTTTCTTT
TRBV7-2	-	TRBJ1-5	-	CASSVVVGNQPQHF	TGTGCCAGCAGCGTTGTAGTGGGCAATCAGCCCCAGCATTTT
TRBV7-9	TRBD1	TRBJ1-3	-	CASSLGDSRAGNTIYF	TGTGCCAGCAGCTTAGGGGACAGTCGTGCTGGAAACACCATATATTTT
TRBV29-1	TRBD1	TRBJ1-2	-	CSVLTGGDYGYTF	TGCAGCGTGCTAACAGGGGGCGACTATGGCTACACCTTC
TRBV7-9	TRBD1	TRBJ2-7	-	CASSPRDSVSYEQYF	TGTGCCAGCAGCCCCCGGGACAGCGTCTCCTACGAGCAGTACTTC
TRBV4-1	TRBD2	TRBJ2-7	-	CASSQVSSGYYEQYF	TGCGCCAGCAGCCAAGTTTCTAGCGGGTACTACGAGCAGTACTTC
TRBV30	-	TRBJ2-5	-	CAWSGFSLQETQYF	TGTGCCTGGAGTGGTTTTAGCCTCCAGGAGACCCAGTACTTC
TRBV27	TRBD2	TRBJ2-1	-	CASSSGLVTYNEQFF	TGTGCCAGCAGTTCGGGACTAGTAACCTACAATGAGCAGTTCTTC
TRBV7-9	-	TRBJ1-2	-	CASSYLLANGYTF	TGTGCCAGCAGTTACTTGCTAGCTAATGGCTACACCTTC
TRBV15	TRBD1	TRBJ2-1	-	CATRTSRDRSYNEQFF	TGTGCCACCCGCACTTCCCGGGACAGGAGTTACAATGAGCAGTTCTTC
TRBV9	TRBD1	TRBJ2-1	-	CASSAETGGYNEQFF	TGTGCCAGCAGCGCGGAGACAGGGGGCTACAATGAGCAGTTCTTC
TRBV2	-	TRBJ2-4	-	CATEGVTKNIQYF	TGTGCCACAGAGGGGGTTACCAAAAACATTCAGTACTTC
TRBV9	TRBD1	TRBJ1-3	few	CASRGQGGNTIYF	TGTGCCAGCAGAGGACAGGGTGGAAACACCATATATTTT
TRBV7-9	-	TRBJ1-1	-	CASSFGQTRGRTEAFF	TGTGCCAGCAGCTTTGGACAGACAAGGGGAAGGACTGAAGCTTTCTTT
TRBV5-4	TRBD2	TRBJ2-5	-	CASSPGTSGAAETQYF	TGTGCCAGCAGCCCCGGGACTAGCGGGGCTGCAGAGACCCAGTACTTC
TRBV4-1	-	TRBJ2-3	few	CASSQEKFGDTQYF	TGCGCCAGCAGCCAAGAAAAGTTCGGGGATACGCAGTATTTT
TRBV5-1	-	TRBJ1-2	-	CASSLTTGYKNYGYTF	TGCGCCAGCAGCTTGACTACAGGGTACAAAAACTATGGCTACACCTTC
TRBV5-1	TRBD2	TRBJ2-3	-	CASSFTPAGGTDTQYF	TGCGCCAGCAGCTTTACCCCAGCGGGAGGCACAGATACGCAGTATTTT
TRBV10-1	-	TRBJ2-3	-	CASSRGLSTDTQYF	TGCGCCAGCAGCAGGGGCCTTAGCACAGATACGCAGTATTTT